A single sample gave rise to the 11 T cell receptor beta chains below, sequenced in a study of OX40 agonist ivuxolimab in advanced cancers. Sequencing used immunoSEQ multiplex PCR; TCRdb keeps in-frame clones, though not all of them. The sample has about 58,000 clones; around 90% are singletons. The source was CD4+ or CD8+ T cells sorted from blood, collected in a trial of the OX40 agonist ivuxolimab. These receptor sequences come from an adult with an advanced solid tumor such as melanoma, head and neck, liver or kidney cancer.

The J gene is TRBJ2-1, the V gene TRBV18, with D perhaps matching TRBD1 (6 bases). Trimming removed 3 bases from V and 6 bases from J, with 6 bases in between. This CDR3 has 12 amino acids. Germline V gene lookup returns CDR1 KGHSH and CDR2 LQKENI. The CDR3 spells CASSPDSNEQFF. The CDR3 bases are TGTGCCAGCTCACCGGACAGCAATGAGCAGTTCTTC.

The CDR3 loop is CASWRPGANVLTF. DNA for the CDR3: TGTGCCAGTTGGCGGCCTGGGGCCAACGTCCTGACTTTC. The rearrangement links TRBV27 to TRBJ2-6; D call uncertain. V shed 9 bases and J shed 2 bases, with 8 bases lying between them. The CDR3 sequence is 13 residues long. Per the germline V gene, CDR1 is MNHEY and CDR2 is SMNVEV (reference sequence).

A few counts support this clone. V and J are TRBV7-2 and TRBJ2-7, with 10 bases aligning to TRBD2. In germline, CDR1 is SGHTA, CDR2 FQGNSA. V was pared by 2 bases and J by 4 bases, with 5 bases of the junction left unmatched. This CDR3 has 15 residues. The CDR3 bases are TGTGCCAGCAGCTTACGAGCGGGAGGGGGTTACGAGCAGTACTTC. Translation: CASSLRAGGGYEQYF.

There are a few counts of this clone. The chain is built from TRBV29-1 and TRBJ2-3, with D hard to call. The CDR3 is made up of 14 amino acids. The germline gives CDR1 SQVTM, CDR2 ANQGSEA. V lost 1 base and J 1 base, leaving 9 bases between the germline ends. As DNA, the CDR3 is TGCAGCGTTGAAGGATGGCAGGGCACAGATACGCAGTATTTT. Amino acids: CSVEGWQGTDTQYF.

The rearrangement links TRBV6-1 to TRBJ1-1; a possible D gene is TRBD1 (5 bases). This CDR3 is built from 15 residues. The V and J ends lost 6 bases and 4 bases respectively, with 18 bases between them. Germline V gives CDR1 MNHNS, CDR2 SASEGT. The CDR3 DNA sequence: TGTGCCAGCAGGGTAGACAGAGTGAATCCCACTGAAGCTTTCTTT. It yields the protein CASRVDRVNPTEAFF.

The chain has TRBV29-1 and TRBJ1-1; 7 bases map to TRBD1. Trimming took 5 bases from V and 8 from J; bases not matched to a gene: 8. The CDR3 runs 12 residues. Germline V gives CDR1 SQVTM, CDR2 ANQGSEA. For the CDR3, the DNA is TGCAGCGTTTCAACCCGGACAGGCGAAGCTTTCTTT. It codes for CSVSTRTGEAFF.

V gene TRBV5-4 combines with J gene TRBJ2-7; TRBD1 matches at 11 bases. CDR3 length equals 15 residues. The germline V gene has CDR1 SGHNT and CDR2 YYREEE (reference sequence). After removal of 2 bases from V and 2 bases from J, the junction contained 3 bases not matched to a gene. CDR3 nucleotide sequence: TGTGCCAGCAGCTTAGGGGGACAGGGGGCCTACGAGCAGTACTTC. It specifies CASSLGGQGAYEQYF.

This CDR3 reads CASSLVERAGTGELFF. The CDR3 DNA follows: TGTGCCAGCAGCTTAGTTGAGAGGGCTGGGACCGGGGAGCTGTTTTTT. The chain carries TRBV7-8 and TRBJ2-2, with D possibly being TRBD2 (5 bases). Germline assignment: CDR1 SGHVS and CDR2 FQNEAQ. The CDR3 is 16 residues long. V was cut by 1 base and J by 5 bases, with 14 bases left in between.

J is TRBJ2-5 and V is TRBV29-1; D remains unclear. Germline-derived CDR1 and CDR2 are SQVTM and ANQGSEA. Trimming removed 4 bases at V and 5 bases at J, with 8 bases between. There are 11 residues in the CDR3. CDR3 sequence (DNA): TGCAGCGTTGCCCAGTGGGAGACCCAGTACTTC. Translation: CSVAQWETQYF.

The DNA of the CDR3 is TGTGCCAGCAGCACCAGACAGGGCGCGGGCGGCTACACCTTC. Protein product: CASSTRQGAGGYTF. The chain links TRBV7-3 to TRBJ1-2; 7 bases line up with TRBD1. Losses at the gene ends were 5 bases for V and 8 bases for J; bases not matched to a gene: 11. The CDR3 loop spans 14 amino acids. The germline V gene has CDR1 SGHTA and CDR2 FQGTGA.

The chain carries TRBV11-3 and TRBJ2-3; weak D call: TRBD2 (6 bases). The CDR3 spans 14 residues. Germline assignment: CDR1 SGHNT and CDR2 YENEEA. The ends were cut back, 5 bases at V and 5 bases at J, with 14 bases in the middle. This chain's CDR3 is CASSQMGGVDTQYF. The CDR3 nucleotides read TGTGCCAGCAGCCAGATGGGGGGAGTAGATACGCAGTATTTT. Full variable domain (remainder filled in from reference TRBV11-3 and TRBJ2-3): EAGVVQSPRYKIIEKKQPVAFWCNPISGHNTLYWYLQNLGQGPELLIRYENEEAVDDSQLPKDRFSAERLKGVDSTLKIQPAELGDSAVYLCASSQMGGVDTQYFGPGTRLTVL.